This T cell receptor beta chain emerged from a study of cytomegalovirus exposure and HLA in healthy donors. Turning to the study itself: The Caucasian-associated ancestry cluster held 65% to 90% of a few hundred genotyped donors.

Researchers ran the PCR with 60 Vbeta and 13 Jbeta primers. Only in-frame clones appear in the TCRdb table, and some are missing; sequencing was by immunoSEQ multiplex PCR. This table holds fewer than 200,000 clones, about 83% found once. CDR1 and CDR2 (germline): ENHRY, SYGVKD. The CDR3 extends over 13 amino acids. Between the trimmed V and J ends, which lost 10 bases and 5 bases, there was a span of 18 bases. The gene calls are TRBV10-3 and TRBJ2-7; maybe TRBD1 (5 bases). This clonotype was obtained from a man in his forties in good health and CMV-seropositive. Source material: PBMCs. The CDR3: CATKGLVAHEQYF. The DNA for the CDR3 is TGTGCCACAAAGGGGCTAGTAGCCCACGAGCAGTACTTC.